The 18 T cell receptor beta chains reported below all come from one sample, sequenced in a study of beta chain features in type 1 diabetes. The isolated RNA, all of it, was reverse transcribed, so expressed TCRB transcripts were what got sequenced. Method: immunoSEQ multiplex PCR; TCRdb's copy keeps in-frame clones and lacks some. The sample holds around 250,000 clones, roughly 30% seen once. Sequenced: central memory CD4+ T cells from blood. The origin of the receptors is a man between 25 and 39 years old in good health.

There are many counts of this clone. CDR3 in DNA: TGTGCCAGCAGCTCCGTGCACCCGGGCACTGAAGCTTTCTTT. It codes for CASSSVHPGTEAFF. The chain recombines TRBV11-2 with TRBJ1-1; no definite D call. The germline V and J ends were trimmed by 4 bases and 4 bases, with 13 bases remaining between them. This CDR3 spans 14 amino acids. Germline V lookup: CDR1 SGHAT, CDR2 FQNNGV.

V usage is TRBV7-2 and J usage is TRBJ1-4; no firm D call. The CDR3 is 15 amino acids. V was shortened by 4 bases and J by 2 bases, with 11 bases between the two germline ends. Germline CDR1 is SGHTA and CDR2 is FQGNSA. CDR3: CASSSLGQTNEKLFF. CDR3 DNA: TGTGCCAGCAGCTCCCTTGGGCAGACTAATGAAAAACTGTTTTTT.

The V call is TRBV6-5, the J call TRBJ2-7; D might be TRBD1 (6 bases). In germline, CDR1 is MNHEY, CDR2 SVGAGI. This CDR3 has 15 amino acids. Deletions cut 5 bases from V and 3 bases from J, with 17 bases between. The CDR3 spells CASSPNSAGDYEQYF. DNA of the CDR3: TGTGCCAGCAGTCCCAACAGCGCAGGGGACTACGAGCAGTACTTC.

The chain joins TRBV5-6 to TRBJ2-7, with 7 bases fitting TRBD2. CDR1 is SGHDT and CDR2 is YYEEEE in the germline V gene. The CDR3 consists of 12 residues. V was clipped by 4 bases and J by 5 bases; unmatched bases: 3. The CDR3 sequence: CASSRREHEQYF. The DNA of the CDR3 is TGTGCCAGCAGCCGGCGGGAGCACGAGCAGTACTTC.

This clone was detected a few times. This chain connects TRBV9 to TRBJ2-5; D may be TRBD2 (5 bases). There are 14 residues in the CDR3. Trimming took off 1 base at V and 2 bases at J, with 9 bases between the two ends. The germline V gene encodes CDR1 SGDLS and CDR2 YYNGEE. CDR3 amino acids: CASSVTGSQETQYF. DNA of the CDR3: TGTGCCAGCAGCGTAACGGGGTCTCAAGAGACCCAGTACTTC.

The chain joins TRBV7-2 to TRBJ1-2, with TRBD1 matching over 12 bases. The CDR3 is 16 amino acids. The germline CDR1 and CDR2 sequences are SGHTA and FQGNSA. V lost 6 bases and J lost 3; bases outside the gene matches: 8. In DNA, the CDR3 is TGTGCCAGCAGTCCACCCGGGACAGGGGGCTACTATGGCTACACCTTC. Residues: CASSPPGTGGYYGYTF.

The chain couples TRBV7-6 to TRBJ2-1; D may be TRBD2 (6 bases). Germline assignment: CDR1 SGHVS and CDR2 FNYEAQ. Trimming removed 0 bases from V and 7 bases from J, with 10 bases in between. The CDR3 is 14 amino acids. The CDR3 region is CASSLAKAGNEQFF. The CDR3 coding sequence is TGTGCCAGCAGCTTAGCCAAGGCGGGAAATGAGCAGTTCTTC.

This sequence joins TRBV4-3 and TRBJ2-6, with D unclear. The CDR3 is 19 residues long. V was clipped by 4 bases and J by 5 bases, with 24 bases between them. The germline V gene has CDR1 LGHNA and CDR2 YSLEER. The CDR3 DNA reads TGCGCCAGCAGCCGACTTGGAAAGACGTCACAAAGTCGGGCCAACGTCCTGACTTTC. Its translation: CASSRLGKTSQSRANVLTF.

This chain joins TRBV4-3 and TRBJ2-5; no clear D gene. The CDR3 runs 14 residues. Germline CDR1 and CDR2: LGHNA and YSLEER. The V end was cut by 1 base, the J end by 7 bases, with 13 bases between. The CDR3 nucleotides read TGCGCCAGCAGCCAAGGGTACCCCCTGGGGACCCAGTACTTC. As protein: CASSQGYPLGTQYF.

The chain joins TRBV28 to TRBJ1-1, with 7 bases aligning to TRBD1. This CDR3 spans 15 amino acids. V shed 4 bases, J shed 4 bases, and the junction held 9 bases outside the gene matches. Germline V gene lookup returns CDR1 MDHEN and CDR2 SYDVKM. Written as DNA, the CDR3 is TGTGCCAGCAGTTCGACAGGGAGAGGGATCACTGAAGCTTTCTTT. Protein: CASSSTGRGITEAFF.

The rearrangement joins TRBV30 to TRBJ1-2; 8 bases align to TRBD1. Germline loops: CDR1 GTSNPN, CDR2 SVGIG (reference sequence). The length of the CDR3 is 13 residues. V lost 5 bases to trimming and J lost 4 bases; unmatched junction nucleotides: 6. CDR3 residues: CAWGTGTTYGYTF. As DNA, the CDR3 is TGTGCCTGGGGGACAGGCACTACCTATGGCTACACCTTC.

This clone was detected a few times. Other DNA sequences in the sample encode the same CDR3. The genes are TRBV10-3 and TRBJ2-1; 7 bases agree with TRBD2. After removal of 6 bases from V and 0 bases from J, the junction contained 5 bases not matched to a gene. The germline CDR1 and CDR2 sequences are ENHRY and SYGVKD. The CDR3 spans 15 residues. DNA of the CDR3: TGTGCCATCAGCCAACTAGCGAACTCCTACAATGAGCAGTTCTTC. Translated: CAISQLANSYNEQFF.

The rearrangement uses TRBV20-1 and TRBJ2-1; possible D gene TRBD1, 6 bases. V lost 5 bases and J lost 9, with 11 bases in between. The CDR3 spans 11 residues. CDR1 and CDR2 from the germline V gene are DFQATT and SNEGSKA (reference sequence). Written as DNA, the CDR3 is TGCAGTGCTTACAGGGATTTTGAGCAGTTCTTC. Protein sequence: CSAYRDFEQFF.

The gene calls are TRBV19 and TRBJ1-1; TRBD1 is a possible D gene (5 bases). The germline V gene has CDR1 LNHDA and CDR2 SQIVND (reference sequence). V was cut by 7 bases and J by 0 bases, with 12 bases left in between. The CDR3 is 14 residues long. In DNA form, the CDR3 reads TGTGCCAGTACCTACCGGGGGTTGAACACTGAAGCTTTCTTT. It codes for CASTYRGLNTEAFF.

This clone has just a few counts. The chain couples TRBV14 to TRBJ2-5; D is ambiguous. Deletions cut 0 bases from V and 7 bases from J, with 6 bases between. The CDR3 spans 12 residues. The V gene's germline CDR1 is SGHDN and CDR2 FVKESK. CDR3 loop: CASSQDLGTQYF. The CDR3 region has the DNA TGTGCCAGCAGCCAAGATTTGGGGACCCAGTACTTC.

V usage is TRBV28 and J usage is TRBJ1-2, with unresolved D. V lost 4 bases and J 0 bases, leaving 9 bases between the germline ends. CDR1 and CDR2 from the germline V gene are MDHEN and SYDVKM. The CDR3 covers 14 residues. CDR3 sequence reads: CASSSGPPNYGYTF. The CDR3 DNA sequence: TGTGCCAGCAGTTCTGGCCCGCCTAACTATGGCTACACCTTC.

This clone was counted only a few times. The genes are TRBV6-6 and TRBJ2-7; D is perhaps TRBD1 or TRBD2 (6 bases each). CDR3 size: 13 residues. Germline loops: CDR1 MNHNY, CDR2 SVGAGI (reference sequence). V gave up 5 bases and J gave up 7 bases, with 15 bases separating them. In DNA, the CDR3 is TGTGCCAGCAGTACGGCCGAGGGGGGTGAGCAGTACTTC. Translation gives CASSTAEGGEQYF.

A few counts support this clone. The chain joins TRBV2 to TRBJ2-7; 10 nucleotides line up with TRBD2. This CDR3 contains 16 residues. Losses at the gene ends were 3 bases for V and 5 bases for J; bases not matched to a gene: 10. Germline V gene sequence: CDR1 SNHLY, CDR2 FYNNEI. The CDR3 is CASSDAGLAGVNEQYF. The CDR3 coding sequence is TGTGCCAGCAGTGACGCGGGGCTAGCGGGAGTCAACGAGCAGTACTTC.